Each of the 23 T cell receptor beta chains below was sequenced from the same sample in a study of cytomegalovirus exposure and HLA in healthy donors. Use of 60 Vbeta and 13 Jbeta primers characterized the PCR. TCRdb's copy holds only in-frame clones and misses some; the assay was immunoSEQ multiplex PCR. Among 110,000 to 150,000 clones, roughly 74% were seen once, and the ten largest hold 2% to 3%. Sequencing was done on a sample of PBMCs. These receptor sequences come from a young woman in good health and CMV-seropositive.

The sample holds one count of this clone. The chain uses TRBV16 and TRBJ2-3; D is possibly TRBD1 (5 bases). Germline CDR1 is KGHSY and CDR2 is FQNENV. This CDR3 is built from 14 residues. Trimming took off 1 base at V and 8 bases at J, with 13 bases between the two ends. The DNA for the CDR3 is TGTGCCAGCAGCCAATTTCCAGGGAAGGCTACGCAGTATTTT. Translated, it gives CASSQFPGKATQYF.

In its sample, this clone was seen a few times. The rearrangement joins TRBV7-9 to TRBJ2-1, with 9 bases fitting TRBD2. Per germline, CDR1 SEHNR and CDR2 FQNEAQ (reference sequence). V was clipped by 5 bases and J by 4 bases; unmatched bases: 9. The CDR3 sequence is 16 residues long. The CDR3 loop is CASSVIAGVQYNEQFF. DNA for the CDR3: TGTGCCAGCAGCGTTATAGCGGGGGTGCAATACAATGAGCAGTTCTTC. The whole variable domain, filled in from reference TRBV7-9 and TRBJ2-1, reads DTGVSQNPRHKITKRGQNVTFRCDPISEHNRLYWYRQTLGQGPEFLTYFQNEAQLEKSRLLSDRFSAERPKGSFSTLEIQRTEQGDSAMYLCASSVIAGVQYNEQFFGPGTRLTVL.

The chain joins TRBV6-5 to TRBJ1-1; TRBD1 agrees at 9 bases. There are 13 residues in the CDR3. Trimming took 4 bases from V and 6 from J; bases not matched to a gene: 3. The germline V gene encodes CDR1 MNHEY and CDR2 SVGAGI. DNA for the CDR3: TGTGCCAGCAGTTTACGGGACAGGGCTGAAGCTTTCTTT. As protein: CASSLRDRAEAFF.

This sequence joins TRBV2 and TRBJ1-2; possibly TRBD1 for D (6 bases). The germline V gene encodes CDR1 SNHLY and CDR2 FYNNEI. V dropped 7 bases and J dropped 8 bases, with 17 bases sitting between them. CDR3 size: 13 residues. Here the CDR3 DNA reads TGTGCCAGCACCGTGGGGGGGGCCGGAGGCTACACCTTC. Residues: CASTVGGAGGYTF.

The chain carries TRBV7-6 and TRBJ2-3, with TRBD2 matching over 14 bases. The germline CDR1 and CDR2 sequences are SGHVS and FNYEAQ. The CDR3 loop spans 21 amino acids. The V and J ends lost 5 bases and 3 bases, in that order; junction bases with no gene match: 19. The CDR3 DNA reads TGTGCCAGCAGCCCGAGGGGTTCCGGGACTAGCGGGGGCGCCATGACAGATACGCAGTATTTT. Residues: CASSPRGSGTSGGAMTDTQYF. Full variable domain (outside the CDR3, taken from reference TRBV7-6 and TRBJ2-3): GAGVSQSPRYKVTKRGQDVALRCDPISGHVSLYWYRQALGQGPEFLTYFNYEAQQDKSGLPNDRFSAERPEGSISTLTIQRTEQRDSAMYRCASSPRGSGTSGGAMTDTQYFGPGTRLTVL.

The chain recombines TRBV7-2 with TRBJ2-3, with 9 bases matching TRBD2. Germline CDR1 reads SGHTA; CDR2 reads FQGNSA. CDR3 size: 16 residues. J lost 4 bases, V lost 3 bases, and 8 bases had no gene match. In nucleotides, the CDR3 is TGTGCCAGCAGCTTCAATTTCGCGGGGGGGCCAGATACGCAGTATTTT. Residues: CASSFNFAGGPDTQYF.

V gene TRBV9 combines with J gene TRBJ2-3, with 11 bases fitting TRBD2. Trimming removed 6 bases from V and 4 bases from J; junction bases left unmatched: 7. Germline CDR1 SGDLS, CDR2 YYNGEE. This CDR3 spans 15 amino acids. The CDR3 sequence is CASNPSGGTSDTQYF. In DNA form, the CDR3 reads TGTGCCAGCAACCCTAGCGGGGGGACCTCAGATACGCAGTATTTT.

This clone was counted once. The V gene is TRBV6-4, the J gene TRBJ1-6, with D maybe TRBD1 (6 bases). The CDR3 has 13 amino acids. Germline V gives CDR1 MRHNA, CDR2 SNTAGT. The V gene lost 5 bases and the J gene lost 6 bases, with 8 bases spanning the gap. The CDR3 DNA is TGTGCCAGCAGTCAGGGGACTAATTCACCCCTCCACTTT. Translating it yields CASSQGTNSPLHF.

V and J are TRBV20-1 and TRBJ1-5; possible D gene TRBD1, 6 bases. V was pared by 6 bases and J by 8 bases, with 11 bases between. This CDR3 has 11 residues. Germline-derived CDR1 and CDR2 are DFQATT and SNEGSKA (reference sequence). Here the CDR3 reads CSAQGNEPQHF. DNA of the CDR3: TGCAGTGCCCAGGGGAATGAGCCCCAGCATTTT.

The chain combines TRBV27 with TRBJ2-7, with 12 bases fitting TRBD1. V lost 7 bases, J lost 5 bases, and 18 bases stayed unmatched. This CDR3 is 18 amino acids long. Germline V gene lookup returns CDR1 MNHEY and CDR2 SMNVEV (reference sequence). Here the CDR3 reads CASKSTLGGTGGNNEQYF. Written as DNA, the CDR3 is TGTGCCAGCAAGTCTACCTTAGGGGGGACAGGGGGCAACAACGAGCAGTACTTC.

The chain links TRBV6-1 to TRBJ1-4; a weak D match, TRBD1 (6 bases). The ends were cut back, 3 bases at V and 4 bases at J, with 15 bases in the middle. The CDR3 runs 16 residues. CDR1 is MNHNS and CDR2 is SASEGT in the germline V gene. The CDR3 reads CASSEVQGTINEKLFF. DNA of the CDR3: TGTGCCAGCAGTGAGGTGCAGGGGACTATTAATGAAAAACTGTTTTTT.

The genes are TRBV28 and TRBJ1-3; the D gene is possibly TRBD1 (5 bases). V was pared by 3 bases and J by 0 bases, with 18 bases between. Per germline, CDR1 MDHEN and CDR2 SYDVKM. The CDR3 runs 18 residues. CDR3 nucleotides: TGTGCCAGCAGTTTGGGGCCTTGGGGGACTAGCTCTGGAAACACCATATATTTT. It yields the protein CASSLGPWGTSSGNTIYF.

This chain uses TRBV6-5 with TRBJ2-2, with D possibly TRBD1 on 6 matching bases. Germline lookup yields CDR1 MNHEY and CDR2 SVGAGI. V lost 7 bases and J lost 5, with 17 bases in between. The CDR3 totals 15 residues. In DNA form, the CDR3 reads TGTGCCAGCATCCGGGACACAATCGGAACCGGGGAGCTGTTTTTT. Translated, it gives CASIRDTIGTGELFF.

The CDR3 DNA reads as TGCGCCAGCAGCTTGCCCGGGGGACTAGCAGGAGATACGCAGTATTTT. Translated: CASSLPGGLAGDTQYF. The chain uses TRBV5-1 and TRBJ2-3; 9 bases fit TRBD2. The V and J ends lost 1 base and 5 bases, in that order; junction bases with no gene match: 8. There are 16 residues in the CDR3. Looked up from germline, CDR1 is SGHRS and CDR2 is YFSETQ.

This clone came up a few times. The chain couples TRBV2 to TRBJ1-1; TRBD1 agrees at 7 bases. The CDR3 contains 12 residues. Trimming at V came to 3 bases and at J to 10 bases, leaving 5 bases not matched to a gene. Germline V gene data show CDR1 as SNHLY and CDR2 as FYNNEI. The CDR3 loop reads CASSDLRDRAFF. CDR3 sequence (DNA): TGTGCCAGCAGTGATTTACGGGACAGAGCTTTCTTT.

J is TRBJ1-1 and V is TRBV19; 10 nucleotides match TRBD1. From germline, CDR1 is LNHDA and CDR2 SQIVND (reference sequence). The length of the CDR3 is 16 residues. Trimming at V came to 5 bases and at J to 0 bases, leaving 6 bases not matched to a gene. CDR3 DNA: TGTGCCAGTAGTCCCGGGACAGGGGCGGTGAACACTGAAGCTTTCTTT. This translates into CASSPGTGAVNTEAFF.

This rearrangement joins TRBV5-8 to TRBJ2-2; 9 bases map to TRBD1. The CDR3 runs to 16 residues. V trimming: 2 bases; J trimming: 3 bases; junction bases outside the gene matches: 5. The V gene's germline CDR1 is SGHTS and CDR2 YDEGEE. The CDR3 bases are TGTGCCAGCAGCTTCGGGACAGGGCGGGACACCGGGGAGCTGTTTTTT. Amino acids: CASSFGTGRDTGELFF. Full variable domain (rest looked up from reference TRBV5-8 and TRBJ2-2): EAGVTQSPTHLIKTRGQQATLRCSPISGHTSVYWYQQALGLGLQFLLWYDEGEERNRGNFPPRFSGRQFPNYSSELNVNALELEDSALYLCASSFGTGRDTGELFFGEGSRLTVL.

The rearrangement links TRBV6-1 to TRBJ1-6; D call uncertain. V lost 2 bases, J lost 0 bases, and 8 bases lay in between. CDR1 and CDR2 from the germline V gene are MNHNS and SASEGT. The CDR3 is made up of 16 amino acids. Here the CDR3 reads CASSERASSYNSPLHF. The CDR3 nucleotides read TGTGCCAGCAGTGAACGAGCAAGCTCCTATAATTCACCCCTCCACTTT.

This sequence joins TRBV2 and TRBJ2-7; a possible D gene is TRBD2 (7 bases). CDR3 size: 15 residues. From germline, CDR1 is SNHLY and CDR2 FYNNEI. Trimming stripped 3 bases from V and 0 bases from J, with 12 bases between. The CDR3 bases are TGTGCCAGCAGTGACCCGGGGGGCCACTCCTACGAGCAGTACTTC. It is translated as CASSDPGGHSYEQYF.

This clone was found a few times. The V call is TRBV7-2, the J call TRBJ1-5, with D perhaps matching TRBD1 (6 bases). This CDR3 has 18 residues. The V end was cut by 1 base, the J end by 3 bases, with 19 bases between. Germline V gene lookup returns CDR1 SGHTA and CDR2 FQGNSA. CDR3 DNA sequence: TGTGCCAGCAGCTTAGATGGGGGCTGGGTTTTTACCAATCAGCCCCAGCATTTT. This translates into CASSLDGGWVFTNQPQHF.

The rearrangement links TRBV6-5 to TRBJ1-2, with 9 bases aligning to TRBD1. The trim removed 2 bases at V and 7 bases at J, leaving 5 bases unmatched. Germline CDR1 reads MNHEY; CDR2 reads SVGAGI. The CDR3 runs 14 residues. CDR3 residues: CASSYPGTGFGYTF. Written as DNA, the CDR3 is TGTGCCAGCAGTTACCCCGGGACAGGGTTTGGCTACACCTTC.

This chain connects TRBV6-4 to TRBJ1-6; tentative D call: TRBD1 (5 bases). The CDR3 contains 15 residues. V lost 5 bases and J lost 5, with 13 bases in between. Looked up from germline, CDR1 is MRHNA and CDR2 is SNTAGT. As DNA, the CDR3 is TGTGCCAGCAGTCGGGGGACGGCGGATAATTCACCCCTCCACTTT. Protein sequence: CASSRGTADNSPLHF.

The chain carries TRBV7-2 and TRBJ2-1; 10 bases are a match to TRBD1. The trim removed 5 bases at V and 7 bases at J, leaving 11 bases unmatched. Germline CDR1 reads SGHTA; CDR2 reads FQGNSA. This CDR3 has 16 amino acids. DNA of the CDR3: TGTGCCAGCAGCCGCCCCGGACAGGGGGTTTATAATGAGCAGTTCTTC. Protein: CASSRPGQGVYNEQFF.